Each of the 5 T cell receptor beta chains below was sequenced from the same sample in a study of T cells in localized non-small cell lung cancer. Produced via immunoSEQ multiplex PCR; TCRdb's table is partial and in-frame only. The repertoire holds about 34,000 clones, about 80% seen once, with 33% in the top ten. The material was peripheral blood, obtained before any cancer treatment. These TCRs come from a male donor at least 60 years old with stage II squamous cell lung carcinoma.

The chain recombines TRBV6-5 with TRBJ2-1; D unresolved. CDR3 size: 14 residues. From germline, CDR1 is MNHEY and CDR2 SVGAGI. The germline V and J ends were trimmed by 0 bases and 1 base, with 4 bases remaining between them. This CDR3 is CASSYSGSYNEQFF. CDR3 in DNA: TGTGCCAGCAGTTACTCTGGTTCCTACAATGAGCAGTTCTTC.

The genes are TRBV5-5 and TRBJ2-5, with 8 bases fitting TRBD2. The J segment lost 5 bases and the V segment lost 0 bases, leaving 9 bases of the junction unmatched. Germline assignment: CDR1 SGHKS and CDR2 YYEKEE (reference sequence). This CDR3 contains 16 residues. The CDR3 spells CASSLVFTGGLETQYF. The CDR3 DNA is TGTGCCAGCAGCTTGGTCTTCACGGGGGGGCTGGAGACCCAGTACTTC. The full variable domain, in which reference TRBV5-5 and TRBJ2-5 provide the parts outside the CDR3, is DAGVTQSPTHLIKTRGQQVTLRCSPISGHKSVSWYQQVLGQGPQFIFQYYEKEERGRGNFPDRFSARQFPNYSSELNVNALLLGDSALYLCASSLVFTGGLETQYFGPGTRLLVL.

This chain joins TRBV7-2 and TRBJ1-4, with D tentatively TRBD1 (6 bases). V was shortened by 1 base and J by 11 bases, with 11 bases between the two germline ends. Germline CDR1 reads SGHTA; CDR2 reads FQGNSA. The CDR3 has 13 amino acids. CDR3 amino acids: CASSLGTARKLFF. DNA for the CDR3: TGTGCCAGCAGCTTAGGGACAGCGAGGAAACTGTTTTTT.

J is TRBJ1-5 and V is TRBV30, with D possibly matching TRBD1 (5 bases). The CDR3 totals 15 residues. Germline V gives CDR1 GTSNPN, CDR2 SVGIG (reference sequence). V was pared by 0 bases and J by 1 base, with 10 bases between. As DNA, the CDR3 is TGTGCCTGGAGTGTACGGGGGGGGAGCAATCAGCCCCAGCATTTT. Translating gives CAWSVRGGSNQPQHF.

The DNA of the CDR3 is TGTGCCAGCAGCTCCCATAGCTGGGCTTTAAGGGGAAATGAGCAGTTCTTC. This codes for CASSSHSWALRGNEQFF. V usage is TRBV11-2 and J usage is TRBJ2-1, with D possibly matching TRBD1 (5 bases). Between the trimmed V and J ends, which lost 4 bases and 7 bases, there was a span of 23 bases. The CDR3 has 17 amino acids. CDR1 and CDR2 (germline): SGHAT, FQNNGV.